This T cell receptor (beta chain) was sequenced for a study of shared clonotypes between healthy human individuals. General study results and limits: The study drew on few donors, limiting represented genetic and exposure-history diversity.

This clone has a handful of counts. Antigen specificity is unknown. V lost 4 bases and J lost 3, with 10 bases in between. In germline, CDR1 is MGHRA, CDR2 YSYEKL. CDR3 length: 13 residues. As defined, naive CD8 cells were CD45RO-negative and positively selected for CCR7, with terminally differentiated effector memory CD45RA+ cells excluded. Original data processing: Filtering differed because ImmunoSEQ produced junction-only sequences that carried no quality scores. Here immunoSEQ multiplex PCR was the method, and the copy in TCRdb shows in-frame clones only, minus some. The V and J calls and clone size are taken from that table; D and trimming were inferred from the DNA. Of around 2.1 million clones in the sample, about 92% were seen once.

V is TRBV4-1 and J is TRBJ2-7; D perhaps matches TRBD1 (6 bases). The sequencing sample was made of naive CD8+ T cells from PBMCs. The source is a man between 18 and 35 years old in good health. Some clones in this sample may be carry-over from other donors' samples. The CDR3 sequence: CASSLRGNYEQYF. CDR3 DNA: TGCGCCAGCAGCCTAAGGGGGAACTACGAGCAGTACTTC.